This TCR beta chain was identified in a study of regulatory T cells in long-lasting Graves disease. Construction of the TCR beta libraries employed iRepertoire HTBI primers in conjunction with Arm-PCR of CDR3 regions. Each CDR3 protein gets one entry after TCRdb re-called the multiplex PCR reads with MiXCR. Altogether 600,000 to 800,000 distinct CDR3 sequences are present, 30% being singletons, with the ten largest covering 35% to 55%. Indicated time point: persistent/refractory GD, antithyroid drugs over 5 years with positive TRAb. The authors made the TCR library using RNA they extracted from PBMCs. This sequence originates from a female donor with Graves disease. This sample comprised peripheral blood mononuclear cells (PBMCs), obtained when the disease was refractory, from a patient treated with antithyroid drugs.

This chain's CDR3 is CSARLTTGEGQYF. DNA of the CDR3: TGCAGTGCTAGACTGACTACAGGGGAGGGCCAGTACTTC. The gene calls are TRBV20-1 and TRBJ2-5; D might be TRBD1 or TRBD2, each matching 7 bases. Germline CDR1 DFQATT, CDR2 SNEGSKA (reference sequence). The V and J ends lost 2 bases and 10 bases respectively, with 17 bases between them. The CDR3 totals 13 residues.